This entry concerns a single T cell receptor (beta chain). This entry belongs to a study of blood T cell repertoires in COVID-19. For the study at large: The samples span acute and convalescent COVID-19 from the United States, Italy and Spain. From T cells, B-cell-depleted T cells, or PBMCs came the material, which was cDNA or gDNA.

This CDR3 spans 13 amino acids. Germline V gives CDR1 ENHRY, CDR2 SYGVKD. The V and J ends lost 6 bases and 8 bases, in that order; junction bases with no gene match: 7. The authors' processing: Estimates of nucleated cell counts were drawn from the amplification of reference gene primers. Clones were read by immunoSEQ multiplex PCR, and TCRdb kept only the in-frame ones, dropping some. V and J calls and clone size are given by that table; D and trimming were obtained from the DNA. This table holds approximately 300,000 clones, around 90% found once. Source material: peripheral blood. This clonotype was obtained from a man between 45 and 60 years old with active or convalescent COVID-19. This rearrangement joins TRBV10-3 to TRBJ1-2; 9 bases are a match to TRBD1. For the CDR3, the DNA is TGTGCCATCAGGACCACAGGGGGCGGGGGCTACACCTTC. Protein product: CAIRTTGGGGYTF.